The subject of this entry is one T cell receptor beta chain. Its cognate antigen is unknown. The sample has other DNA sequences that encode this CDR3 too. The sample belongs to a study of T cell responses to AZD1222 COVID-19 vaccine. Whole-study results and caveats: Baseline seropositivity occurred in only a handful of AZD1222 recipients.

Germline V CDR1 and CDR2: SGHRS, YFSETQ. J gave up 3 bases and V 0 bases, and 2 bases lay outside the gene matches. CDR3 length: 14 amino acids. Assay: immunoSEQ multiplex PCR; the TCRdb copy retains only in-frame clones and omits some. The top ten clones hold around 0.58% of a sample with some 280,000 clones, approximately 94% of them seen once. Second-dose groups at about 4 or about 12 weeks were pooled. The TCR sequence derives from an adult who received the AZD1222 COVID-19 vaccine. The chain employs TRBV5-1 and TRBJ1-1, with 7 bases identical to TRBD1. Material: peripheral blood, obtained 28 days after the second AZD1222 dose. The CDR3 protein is CASSLVQGDTEAFF. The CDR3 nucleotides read TGCGCCAGCAGCTTGGTGCAGGGGGACACTGAAGCTTTCTTT.